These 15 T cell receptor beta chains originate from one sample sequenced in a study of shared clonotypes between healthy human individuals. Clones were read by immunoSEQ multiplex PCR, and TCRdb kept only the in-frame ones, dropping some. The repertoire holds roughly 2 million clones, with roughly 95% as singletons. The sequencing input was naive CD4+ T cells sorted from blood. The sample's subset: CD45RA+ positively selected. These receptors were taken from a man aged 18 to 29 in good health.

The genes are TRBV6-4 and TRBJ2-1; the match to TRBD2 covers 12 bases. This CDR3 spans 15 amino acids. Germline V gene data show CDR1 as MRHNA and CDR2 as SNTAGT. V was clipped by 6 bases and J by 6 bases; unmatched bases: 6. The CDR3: CASSLLAGGGNEQFF. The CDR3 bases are TGTGCCAGCAGCCTCCTAGCGGGAGGGGGCAATGAGCAGTTCTTC.

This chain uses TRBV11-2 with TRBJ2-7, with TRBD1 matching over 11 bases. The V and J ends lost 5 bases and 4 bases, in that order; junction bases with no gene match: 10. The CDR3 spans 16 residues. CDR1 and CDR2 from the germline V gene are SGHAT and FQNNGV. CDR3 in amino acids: CASSPTGTGGVYEQYF. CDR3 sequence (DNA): TGTGCCAGCAGCCCCACCGGGACAGGGGGTGTATACGAGCAGTACTTC.

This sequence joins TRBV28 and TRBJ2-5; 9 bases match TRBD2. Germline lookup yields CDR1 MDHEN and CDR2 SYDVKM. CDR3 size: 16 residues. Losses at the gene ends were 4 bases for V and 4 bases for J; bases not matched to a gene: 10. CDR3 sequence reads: CASSSYSGGGGETQYF. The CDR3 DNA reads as TGTGCCAGCAGTTCGTATAGCGGGGGTGGAGGAGAGACCCAGTACTTC.

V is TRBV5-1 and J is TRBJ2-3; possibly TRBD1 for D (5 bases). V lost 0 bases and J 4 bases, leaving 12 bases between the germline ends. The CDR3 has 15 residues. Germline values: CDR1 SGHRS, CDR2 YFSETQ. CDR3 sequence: CASSLDGLGADTQYF. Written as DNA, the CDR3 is TGCGCCAGCAGCTTGGATGGGCTAGGGGCAGATACGCAGTATTTT.

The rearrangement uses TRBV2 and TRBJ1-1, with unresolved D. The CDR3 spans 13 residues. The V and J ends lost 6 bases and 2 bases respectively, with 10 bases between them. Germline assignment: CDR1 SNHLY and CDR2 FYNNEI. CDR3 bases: TGTGCCAGCAGCGGAACTTTAAACACTGAAGCTTTCTTT. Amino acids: CASSGTLNTEAFF.

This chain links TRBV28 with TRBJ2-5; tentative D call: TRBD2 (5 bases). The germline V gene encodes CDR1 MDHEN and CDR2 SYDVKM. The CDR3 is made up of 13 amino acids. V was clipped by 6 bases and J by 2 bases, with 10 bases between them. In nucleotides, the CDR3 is TGTGCCAGCAGCACGGGATTACAAGAGACCCAGTACTTC. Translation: CASSTGLQETQYF.

Written as DNA, the CDR3 is TGTGCCAGCAGTTACCCAGGAGGGGGGAACACTGAAGCTTTCTTT. Translation gives CASSYPGGGNTEAFF. The V call is TRBV6-6, the J call TRBJ1-1, with D perhaps TRBD1 (6 bases). Per the germline V gene, CDR1 is MNHNY and CDR2 is SVGAGI (reference sequence). Trimming took off 2 bases at V and 1 base at J, with 11 bases between the two ends. CDR3 length equals 15 residues.

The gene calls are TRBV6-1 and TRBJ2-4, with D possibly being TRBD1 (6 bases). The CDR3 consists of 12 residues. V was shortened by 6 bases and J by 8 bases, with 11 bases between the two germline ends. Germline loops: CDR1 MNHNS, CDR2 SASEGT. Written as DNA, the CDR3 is TGTGCCAGCAGGGAAAACAGGGACATTCAGTACTTC. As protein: CASRENRDIQYF.

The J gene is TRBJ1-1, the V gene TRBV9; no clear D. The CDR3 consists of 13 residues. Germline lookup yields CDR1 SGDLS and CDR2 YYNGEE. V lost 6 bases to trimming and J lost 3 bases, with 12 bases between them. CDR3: CASTRELDTEAFF. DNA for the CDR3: TGTGCCAGCACCCGGGAGCTTGACACTGAAGCTTTCTTT. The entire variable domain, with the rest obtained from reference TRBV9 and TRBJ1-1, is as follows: DSGVTQTPKHLITATGQRVTLRCSPRSGDLSVYWYQQSLDQGLQFLIQYYNGEERAKGNILERFSAQQFPDLHSELNLSSLELGDSALYFCASTRELDTEAFFGQGTRLTVV.

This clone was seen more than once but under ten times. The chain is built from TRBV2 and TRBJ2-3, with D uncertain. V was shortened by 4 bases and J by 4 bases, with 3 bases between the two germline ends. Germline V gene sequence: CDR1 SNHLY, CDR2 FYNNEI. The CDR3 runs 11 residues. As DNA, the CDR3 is TGTGCCAGCAGTGTTGCAGATACGCAGTATTTT. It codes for CASSVADTQYF.

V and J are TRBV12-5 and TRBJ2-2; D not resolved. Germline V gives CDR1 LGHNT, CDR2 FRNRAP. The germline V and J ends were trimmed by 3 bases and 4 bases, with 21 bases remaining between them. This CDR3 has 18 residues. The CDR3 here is CASGLRPMGTVGTGELFF. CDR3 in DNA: TGTGCTAGTGGTTTAAGGCCTATGGGAACTGTGGGCACCGGGGAGCTGTTTTTT.

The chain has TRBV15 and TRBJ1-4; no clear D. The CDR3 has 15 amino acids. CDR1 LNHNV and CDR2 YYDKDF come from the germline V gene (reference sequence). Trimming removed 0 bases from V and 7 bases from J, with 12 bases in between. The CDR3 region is CATSRDSASSEKLFF. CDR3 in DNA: TGTGCCACCAGCAGAGATTCGGCGTCCAGTGAAAAACTGTTTTTT.

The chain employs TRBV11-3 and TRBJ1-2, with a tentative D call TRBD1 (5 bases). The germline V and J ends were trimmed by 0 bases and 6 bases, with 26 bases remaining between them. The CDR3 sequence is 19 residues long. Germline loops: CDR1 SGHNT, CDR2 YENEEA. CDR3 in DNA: TGTGCCAGCAGCTTAGATGGGATTAAGGGGCGTTTGGGCGGAGATGGCTACACCTTC. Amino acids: CASSLDGIKGRLGGDGYTF.

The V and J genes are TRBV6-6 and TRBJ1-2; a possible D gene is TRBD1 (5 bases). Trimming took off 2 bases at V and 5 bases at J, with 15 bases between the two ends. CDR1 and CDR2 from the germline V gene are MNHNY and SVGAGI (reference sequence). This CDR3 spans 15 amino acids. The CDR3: CASSYERGTAYGYTF. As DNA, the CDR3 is TGTGCCAGCAGTTACGAACGGGGGACCGCGTATGGCTACACCTTC.

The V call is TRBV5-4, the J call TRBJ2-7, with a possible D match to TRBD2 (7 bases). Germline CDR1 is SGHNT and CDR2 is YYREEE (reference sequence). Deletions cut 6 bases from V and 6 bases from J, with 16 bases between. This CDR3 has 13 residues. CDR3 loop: CASTGGASIEQYF. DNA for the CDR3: TGTGCCAGCACGGGGGGCGCCTCGATCGAGCAGTACTTC.